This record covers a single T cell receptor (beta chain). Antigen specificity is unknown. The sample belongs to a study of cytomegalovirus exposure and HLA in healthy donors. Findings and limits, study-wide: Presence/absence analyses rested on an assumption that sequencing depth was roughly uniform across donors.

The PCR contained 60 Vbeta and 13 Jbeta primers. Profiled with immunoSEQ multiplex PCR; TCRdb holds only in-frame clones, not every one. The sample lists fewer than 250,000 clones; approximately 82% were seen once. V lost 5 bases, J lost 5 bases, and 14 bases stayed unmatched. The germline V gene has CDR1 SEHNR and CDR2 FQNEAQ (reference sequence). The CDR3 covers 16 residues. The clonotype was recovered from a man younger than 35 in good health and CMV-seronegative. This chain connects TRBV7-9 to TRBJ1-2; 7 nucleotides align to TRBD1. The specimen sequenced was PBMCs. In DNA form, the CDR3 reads TGTGCCAGCAGCGCCCCTGGGGGACAGAGCCTTTATGGCTACACCTTC. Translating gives CASSAPGGQSLYGYTF.